Below are 29 T cell receptor beta chains sequenced from a single sample in a study of shared clonotypes between healthy human individuals (dated by TCRdb to the early 2020s). To prepare the library, the immunoSEQ multiplex PCR assay was applied. Not all clones reach the TCRdb copy of this immuneACCESS table, which keeps in-frame sequences only. Checked studies attribute under half of the gap to unresolved V genes and leave the rest unexplained. For this sample the table gives over 2,000,000 clones, of which just over 90% were detected only once. The top ten clones comprise roughly 1.7% of the sample. CD8 naive samples were CD45RO-negative cells positively selected for CCR7, giving a CD45RA+CCR7+ population that excluded TemRA cells. The sample was naive CD8+ T cells from PBMCs. The intended sense of this specimen's cell subset or site label: CD45RA+CCR7+. The receptors derive from a man between 18 and 29 years old in good health. Some clones in this sample may be carry-over from other donors' samples.

V usage is TRBV5-6 and J usage is TRBJ2-1, with 11 bases matching TRBD2. Germline CDR1 reads SGHDT; CDR2 reads YYEEEE. Trimming removed 4 bases from V and 10 bases from J; junction bases left unmatched: 7. The CDR3 is 14 amino acids. The CDR3 DNA reads TGTGCCAGCAGCCCGGGACTAGCGGAGATAGAGCAGTTCTTC. It specifies CASSPGLAEIEQFF.

The gene calls are TRBV7-9 and TRBJ2-5, with D perhaps matching TRBD1 (6 bases). Per the germline V gene, CDR1 is SEHNR and CDR2 is FQNEAQ (reference sequence). V lost 0 bases and J 5 bases, leaving 10 bases between the germline ends. There are 14 residues in the CDR3. CDR3 in DNA: TGTGCCAGCAGCTTAGCGGAGCAGGGGGAGACCCAGTACTTC. As protein: CASSLAEQGETQYF.

The V call is TRBV2, the J call TRBJ2-1, with 9 bases that match TRBD2. The ends lost 6 bases at V and 5 bases at J; junction bases unmatched: 5. The CDR3 is 14 amino acids. The V gene's germline CDR1 is SNHLY and CDR2 FYNNEI. CDR3 nucleotide sequence: TGTGCCAGCAGGTTAGCGGGAGCGAACAATGAGCAGTTCTTC. Amino acid sequence: CASRLAGANNEQFF.

This rearrangement joins TRBV14 to TRBJ2-5; no clear D. This CDR3 is 14 amino acids long. Between the trimmed V and J ends, which lost 4 bases and 6 bases, there was a span of 15 bases. Germline V CDR1 and CDR2: SGHDN, FVKESK. The CDR3 spells CASSPNSAWKTQYF. In DNA, the CDR3 is TGTGCCAGCAGCCCCAATTCCGCCTGGAAGACCCAGTACTTC. The whole variable domain, remainder taken from reference TRBV14 and TRBJ2-5, is EAGVTQFPSHSVIEKGQTVTLRCDPISGHDNLYWYRRVMGKEIKFLLHFVKESKQDESGMPNNRFLAERTGGTYSTLKVQPAELEDSGVYFCASSPNSAWKTQYFGPGTRLLVL.

The V call is TRBV11-2, the J call TRBJ2-7; D uncertain. The germline V gene has CDR1 SGHAT and CDR2 FQNNGV. Trimming removed 1 base at V and 4 bases at J, with 14 bases between. The CDR3 sequence is 15 residues long. The DNA for the CDR3 is TGTGCCAGCAGCTTAGTGGGGTCCCTCAGTTACGAGCAGTACTTC. It encodes CASSLVGSLSYEQYF. Full variable domain (rest looked up from reference TRBV11-2 and TRBJ2-7): EAGVAQSPRYKIIEKRQSVAFWCNPISGHATLYWYQQILGQGPKLLIQFQNNGVVDDSQLPKDRFSAERLKGVDSTLKIQPAKLEDSAVYLCASSLVGSLSYEQYFGPGTRLTVT.

The J gene is TRBJ2-3, the V gene TRBV27; D unresolved. V was cut by 2 bases and J by 7 bases, with 13 bases left in between. The length of the CDR3 is 14 residues. Looked up from germline, CDR1 is MNHEY and CDR2 is SMNVEV (reference sequence). The CDR3 spells CASSLVGPKYTQYF. Here the CDR3 DNA reads TGTGCCAGCAGTTTAGTAGGACCTAAGTATACGCAGTATTTT.

This clone was detected once. V is TRBV28 and J is TRBJ1-1; weak D call: TRBD1 (6 bases). Trimming shortened V by 10 bases and J by 3 bases, and 18 bases separated the two germline ends. CDR1 and CDR2 from the germline V gene are MDHEN and SYDVKM. The CDR3 length is 14 residues. Here the CDR3 DNA reads TGTGCCACCGGGGCATGGGGGGCGGACACTGAAGCTTTCTTT. Amino acid sequence: CATGAWGADTEAFF. The complete variable domain, with remaining parts taken from reference TRBV28 and TRBJ1-1, reads DVKVTQSSRYLVKRTGEKVFLECVQDMDHENMFWYRQDPGLGLRLIYFSYDVKMKEKGDIPEGYSVSREKKERFSLILESASTNQTSMYLCATGAWGADTEAFFGQGTRLTVV.

J is TRBJ2-3 and V is TRBV14, with D perhaps TRBD2 (5 bases). Trimming pared 1 base from V and 1 base from J, leaving 15 bases between. CDR3 length equals 17 residues. The germline V gene has CDR1 SGHDN and CDR2 FVKESK. The CDR3 protein is CASSQAKLGRGTDTQYF. DNA for the CDR3: TGTGCCAGCAGCCAAGCCAAACTAGGACGAGGCACAGATACGCAGTATTTT.

The chain carries TRBV7-9 and TRBJ2-5; TRBD1 or TRBD2 may be the D gene (6 bases each). The CDR3 extends over 15 amino acids. V was shortened by 4 bases and J by 3 bases, with 15 bases between the two germline ends. Germline V gene sequence: CDR1 SEHNR, CDR2 FQNEAQ (reference sequence). CDR3 in DNA: TGTGCCAGCAGCTACGGTTGGGGGGCTGAAGAGACCCAGTACTTC. As protein: CASSYGWGAEETQYF.

The chain couples TRBV6-6 to TRBJ2-3; possibly TRBD2 for D (5 bases). Germline lookup yields CDR1 MNHNY and CDR2 SVGAGI (reference sequence). The CDR3 totals 15 residues. V dropped 6 bases and J dropped 4 bases, with 17 bases sitting between them. CDR3 sequence (DNA): TGTGCCAGCAGCGGGAATGGGAAGTCCGCAGATACGCAGTATTTT. It codes for CASSGNGKSADTQYF.

V gene TRBV11-2 combines with J gene TRBJ2-3; TRBD2 might be the D (5 bases). V was cut by 7 bases and J by 4 bases, with 12 bases left in between. The CDR3 is made up of 13 amino acids. Germline CDR1 reads SGHAT; CDR2 reads FQNNGV. The CDR3 region is CASTTGFADTQYF. The CDR3 DNA reads TGTGCCAGCACCACGGGGTTCGCAGATACGCAGTATTTT.

The count of this clone is one. Distinct nucleotide sequences in the sample also encode this CDR3. V is TRBV9 and J is TRBJ2-3; TRBD2 matches at 10 bases. Losses at the gene ends were 2 bases for V and 0 bases for J; bases not matched to a gene: 3. The length of the CDR3 is 16 residues. Per the germline V gene, CDR1 is SGDLS and CDR2 is YYNGEE. The CDR3 here is CASSVGLAASTDTQYF. The CDR3 nucleotides read TGTGCCAGCAGCGTCGGACTAGCGGCCAGCACAGATACGCAGTATTTT.

The J gene is TRBJ2-7, the V gene TRBV11-3; perhaps TRBD2 as D (5 bases). Per germline, CDR1 SGHNT and CDR2 YENEEA. This CDR3 contains 14 residues. V was clipped by 5 bases and J by 4 bases, with 15 bases between them. As DNA, the CDR3 is TGTGCCAGCAGCCACACTACTAGTCGGTACGAGCAGTACTTC. Amino acids: CASSHTTSRYEQYF.

The gene calls are TRBV10-2 and TRBJ2-3, with 9 positions matching TRBD2. The V gene end was trimmed by 6 bases and the J gene end by 3 bases; junction bases not matched to a gene: 13. Germline lookup yields CDR1 WSHSY and CDR2 SAAADI. The CDR3 is 17 residues long. Here the CDR3 DNA reads TGCGCCAGCAGCTCGGGACTAGCTCACATGGGAACAGATACGCAGTATTTT. Its translation is CASSSGLAHMGTDTQYF.

The chain joins TRBV9 to TRBJ2-2; 14 bases agree with TRBD2. Germline V lookup: CDR1 SGDLS, CDR2 YYNGEE. V gave up 4 bases and J gave up 5 bases; unmatched junction bases: 13. This CDR3 is built from 19 residues. CDR3 amino acids: CASSSPRTSGRRKTGELFF. Written as DNA, the CDR3 is TGTGCCAGCAGCTCTCCCAGGACTAGCGGGAGGCGTAAAACCGGGGAGCTGTTTTTT.

The V and J genes are TRBV2 and TRBJ2-2; TRBD1 is a possible D gene (5 bases). Between the trimmed V and J ends, which lost 6 bases and 1 base, there was a span of 12 bases. From germline, CDR1 is SNHLY and CDR2 FYNNEI. This CDR3 spans 15 amino acids. CDR3 sequence: CASRPLGQNTGELFF. For the CDR3, the DNA is TGTGCCAGCAGACCCCTCGGACAGAACACCGGGGAGCTGTTTTTT.

A few counts support this clone. The V and J genes are TRBV11-2 and TRBJ2-2; D gene uncertain. V was cut by 2 bases and J by 10 bases, with 8 bases left in between. The CDR3 length is 12 residues. Per germline, CDR1 SGHAT and CDR2 FQNNGV. CDR3 sequence (DNA): TGTGCCAGCAGCTTATTTTGGGAGGAGCTGTTTTTT. Translating it yields CASSLFWEELFF.

The gene calls are TRBV6-5 and TRBJ1-2; a weak D match, TRBD1 (5 bases). The CDR3 length is 14 residues. Germline V CDR1 and CDR2: MNHEY, SVGAGI. Trimming removed 7 bases at V and 0 bases at J, with 12 bases between. The CDR3 is CASTQGLTNYGYTF. The CDR3 region has the DNA TGTGCCAGCACCCAGGGTCTGACTAACTATGGCTACACCTTC.

Turning to this clone: Distinct nucleotide sequences in the sample also encode this CDR3. The V and J genes are TRBV27 and TRBJ2-1, with 7 bases aligning to TRBD1. J gave up 3 bases and V 4 bases, and 3 bases lay outside the gene matches. The CDR3 covers 14 residues. Germline-derived CDR1 and CDR2 are MNHEY and SMNVEV (reference sequence). The CDR3 here is CASSSRDSYNEQFF. The CDR3 DNA is TGTGCCAGCAGTTCCAGGGACAGCTACAATGAGCAGTTCTTC.

V usage is TRBV27 and J usage is TRBJ2-5; 7 bases align to TRBD1. J lost 5 bases, V lost 6 bases, and 9 bases had no gene match. The germline V gene has CDR1 MNHEY and CDR2 SMNVEV (reference sequence). This CDR3 spans 14 amino acids. The CDR3 reads CASSVSRGWETQYF. In DNA, the CDR3 is TGTGCCAGCAGCGTGTCCAGGGGGTGGGAGACCCAGTACTTC.

Of note for this clone: In the same sample, other DNA sequences code for this CDR3. DNA for the CDR3: TGTGCCTGGAGTGGGGGGGCCGGGGCCAACGTCCTGACTTTC. Protein sequence: CAWSGGAGANVLTF. This chain joins TRBV30 and TRBJ2-6; D is possibly TRBD1 or TRBD2 (6 bases each). Germline V gene sequence: CDR1 GTSNPN, CDR2 SVGIG (reference sequence). The CDR3 totals 14 residues. V lost 1 base, J lost 4 bases, and 8 bases lay in between.

The gene calls are TRBV2 and TRBJ1-5; TRBD1 matches 7 bases. The CDR3 loop spans 19 amino acids. With 4 bases clipped from V and 6 bases from J, the junction kept 21 bases outside the gene matches. Germline V gene lookup returns CDR1 SNHLY and CDR2 FYNNEI. CDR3: CASSGPGGVNRARGQPQHF. The CDR3, as DNA: TGTGCCAGCAGTGGCCCAGGGGGGGTTAACAGGGCCAGGGGTCAGCCCCAGCATTTT.

J is TRBJ2-7 and V is TRBV13; 7 positions agree with TRBD1. Germline lookup yields CDR1 PRHDT and CDR2 FYEKMQ (reference sequence). The CDR3 is 13 amino acids. V was pared by 5 bases and J by 9 bases, with 10 bases of the junction left unmatched. CDR3 coding DNA: TGTGCCAGCAGCCTAACGGCCCAGGGGGTGCAGTACTTC. Encoded protein: CASSLTAQGVQYF.

This clone came up once. This rearrangement joins TRBV3-2 to TRBJ2-7. TRBV3-2 is assigned pseudogene status. The CDR3 spans 8 residues. CDR3 in amino acids: CASTEQYF. The CDR3 DNA follows: TGTGCCAGCACCGAGCAGTACTTC.

The rearrangement uses TRBV27 and TRBJ1-2; TRBD1 aligns across 7 bases. CDR1 MNHEY and CDR2 SMNVEV come from the germline V gene (reference sequence). Losses at the gene ends were 2 bases for V and 0 bases for J; bases not matched to a gene: 6. The CDR3 is made up of 16 amino acids. CDR3 bases: TGTGCCAGCAGTTTAATTGGCCAGGGGGCTAACTATGGCTACACCTTC. As protein: CASSLIGQGANYGYTF.

Points on this clone: This sample also contains other DNA sequences that code for the same CDR3. The chain joins TRBV18 to TRBJ1-1; unclear D gene. CDR3 size: 13 residues. Germline V gives CDR1 KGHSH, CDR2 LQKENI. V dropped 2 bases and J dropped 1 base, with 5 bases sitting between them. CDR3 nucleotides: TGTGCCAGCTCACCAGGAGGGAACACTGAAGCTTTCTTT. Protein product: CASSPGGNTEAFF.

J is TRBJ2-3 and V is TRBV5-6; 10 bases agree with TRBD2. Losses at the gene ends were 3 bases for V and 4 bases for J; bases not matched to a gene: 8. Germline CDR1 SGHDT, CDR2 YYEEEE. The CDR3 consists of 16 residues. In DNA, the CDR3 is TGTGCCAGCAGCTGGGGGAGCGGGAGGGCCGCAGATACGCAGTATTTT. Encoded protein: CASSWGSGRAADTQYF.

The V gene is TRBV7-9, the J gene TRBJ2-3; D remains ambiguous. Between the trimmed V and J ends, which lost 5 bases and 4 bases, there was a span of 10 bases. This CDR3 spans 13 amino acids. Germline V gene lookup returns CDR1 SEHNR and CDR2 FQNEAQ (reference sequence). The CDR3 DNA follows: TGTGCCAGCAGCCCGGACGGAGCAGATACGCAGTATTTT. Amino acid sequence: CASSPDGADTQYF.

The gene calls are TRBV11-1 and TRBJ2-2, with 7 bases fitting TRBD1. Trimming took 1 base from V and 5 from J; bases not matched to a gene: 7. This CDR3 region has 16 residues. The germline V gene has CDR1 SGHAT and CDR2 FQDESV (reference sequence). Here the CDR3 DNA reads TGTGCCAGCAGCTTAGTCGTACAGGGGAGTACCGGGGAGCTGTTTTTT. Amino acid sequence: CASSLVVQGSTGELFF.